This T cell receptor (beta chain) was sequenced during a study of neurological immune-mediated disorders. The unsorted libraries were prepared from 2 million PBMCs (stored at -80 C). The table lists this clonotype with many counts. MiXCR, run by TCRdb on the 5' RACE reads, gives a single entry per CDR3 protein. Of roughly 50,000 distinct CDR3 sequences listed, under 13% are singletons. The V gene end was trimmed by 0 bases and the J gene end by 8 bases; junction bases not matched to a gene: 7. Germline V CDR1 and CDR2: SGHRS, YFSETQ. The CDR3 has 16 amino acids. The sample was PBMCs. The origin of this receptor is a man between 65 and 85 years old with HTLV-1-associated myelopathy (HAM/TSP). The rearrangement joins TRBV5-1 to TRBJ1-4, with 10 bases aligning to TRBD1. Written as DNA, the CDR3 is TGCGCCAGCAGCTTGGCTTCTTGGGACAGGGGCGAAAAACTGTTTTTT. This encodes CASSLASWDRGEKLFF.